One and the same sample provided the 8 T cell receptor beta chains below, sequenced in a study of cytomegalovirus exposure and HLA in healthy donors. Vbeta (60) and Jbeta (13) primers were used in the PCR. Profiling relied on immunoSEQ multiplex PCR, and the TCRdb table lists in-frame clones only, not all of them. The data hold around 180,000 clones, with roughly four fifths observed a single time. What was sequenced was PBMCs. These receptors all stem from a man aged 18 to 29 in good health and CMV-seronegative.

The chain uses TRBV28 and TRBJ2-3, with 7 bases identical to TRBD2. The germline CDR1 and CDR2 sequences are MDHEN and SYDVKM. This CDR3 contains 18 residues. The J segment lost 2 bases and the V segment lost 1 base, leaving 12 bases of the junction unmatched. CDR3 DNA: TGTGCCAGCAGTTTATTTGGGGGAGGGCTTTACTACACAGATACGCAGTATTTT. This gives the protein CASSLFGGGLYYTDTQYF.

The chain has TRBV7-8 and TRBJ2-3; 11 bases are a match to TRBD2. The junction had 10 bases not matched to a gene; V was cut back by 2 bases and J by 3 bases. CDR1 and CDR2 (germline): SGHVS, FQNEAQ. This CDR3 spans 18 amino acids. In DNA, the CDR3 is TGTGCCAGCAGCTTACCCGCTAGCGGGAGGCTTGGTACAGATACGCAGTATTTT. It codes for CASSLPASGRLGTDTQYF. The full variable domain, its missing parts supplied by reference TRBV7-8 and TRBJ2-3, is GAGVSQSPRYKVAKRGQDVALRCDPISGHVSLFWYQQALGQGPEFLTYFQNEAQLDKSGLPSDRFFAERPEGSVSTLKIQRTQQEDSAVYLCASSLPASGRLGTDTQYFGPGTRLTVL.

The CDR3 DNA is TGTGCCAGCACCCAATCGACAGGGAATTCACCCCTCCACTTT. It encodes CASTQSTGNSPLHF. V gene TRBV7-9 combines with J gene TRBJ1-6; 7 bases map to TRBD1. Per germline, CDR1 SEHNR and CDR2 FQNEAQ (reference sequence). With V trimmed by 7 bases and J by 7 bases, 7 bases remained unmatched. CDR3 length: 14 amino acids. Variable domain in full (rest from reference TRBV7-9 and TRBJ1-6): DTGVSQNPRHKITKRGQNVTFRCDPISEHNRLYWYRQTLGQGPEFLTYFQNEAQLEKSRLLSDRFSAERPKGSFSTLEIQRTEQGDSAMYLCASTQSTGNSPLHFGNGTRLTVT.

The chain combines TRBV29-1 with TRBJ2-3, with D perhaps TRBD2 (5 bases). Per germline, CDR1 SQVTM and CDR2 ANQGSEA. The length of the CDR3 is 18 residues. Between the trimmed V and J ends, which lost 4 bases and 6 bases, there was a span of 29 bases. The CDR3 is CSVVEVIVWEGLRDTQYF. The CDR3 coding sequence is TGCAGCGTTGTGGAGGTGATCGTATGGGAAGGACTCAGGGATACGCAGTATTTT.

This rearrangement joins TRBV9 to TRBJ2-2; D gene uncertain. The length of the CDR3 is 14 residues. The V and J ends lost 0 bases and 3 bases respectively, with 6 bases between them. Germline loops: CDR1 SGDLS, CDR2 YYNGEE. This chain's CDR3 is CASSVGVDTGELFF. The CDR3 DNA reads as TGTGCCAGCAGCGTAGGCGTCGACACCGGGGAGCTGTTTTTT.

This rearrangement joins TRBV11-2 to TRBJ1-3; D not resolved. The germline CDR1 and CDR2 sequences are SGHAT and FQNNGV. The V end was cut by 1 base, the J end by 4 bases, with 5 bases between. The length of the CDR3 is 13 residues. The chain's CDR3 is CASSLGYGNTIYF. DNA of the CDR3: TGTGCCAGCAGCTTAGGCTACGGAAACACCATATATTTT.

This clone was seen only once. A junction end diverges from the germline sequence, so it may reflect a read error. The chain combines TRBV7-9 with TRBJ2-7, with 7 bases identical to TRBD1. The length of the CDR3 is 15 residues. Germline V gene sequence: CDR1 SEHNR, CDR2 FQNEAQ (reference sequence). In nucleotides, the CDR3 is TGTGCCAGCAACTTACCAAGGGGGCGCGACTACGAGCAGTACTTC. It specifies CASNLPRGRDYEQYF.

This clone was seen only once. This chain uses TRBV7-9 with TRBJ2-7, with 7 nucleotides matching TRBD2. Trimming at V came to 8 bases and at J to 7 bases, leaving 8 bases not matched to a gene. The CDR3 has 12 residues. Germline values: CDR1 SEHNR, CDR2 FQNEAQ (reference sequence). In nucleotides, the CDR3 is TGTGCCAGCGCGATGGGGGGGAGGGAGCAGTACTTC. This sequence encodes CASAMGGREQYF.